The 6 T cell receptor beta chains given below trace back to one sample, sequenced in a study of blood T cell repertoires in COVID-19 (dated by TCRdb to 2018 to 2020). The library was produced with the immunoSEQ multiplex PCR assay. TCRdb carries this immuneACCESS record with in-frame sequences only. Its versions omit some clonotypes, under half of them owing to an unresolved V gene in the studies checked, with the rest unexplained. The sample contains about 140,000 clones, roughly four fifths of them found a single time. 4% of the sample goes to the ten largest clones. Sequencing input: peripheral blood. The receptors originated from a woman aged 60-75 years with acute or convalescent COVID-19.

This chain uses TRBV5-4 with TRBJ1-1, with TRBD1 matching 10 bases. The CDR3 loop spans 14 amino acids. CDR1 SGHNT and CDR2 YYREEE come from the germline V gene (reference sequence). V trimming: 2 bases; J trimming: 12 bases; junction bases outside the gene matches: 10. CDR3 amino acids: CASSFGQGEVATFF. The CDR3 DNA is TGTGCCAGCAGCTTCGGACAGGGGGAAGTCGCGACTTTCTTT.

The chain combines TRBV28 with TRBJ1-2, with 9 bases matching TRBD1. Germline-derived CDR1 and CDR2 are MDHEN and SYDVKM. The CDR3 totals 15 residues. Trimming cost V 5 bases and J 3 bases; bases outside gene matches: 7. The CDR3 DNA is TGTGCCAGCAGTCCAACAGGGGGCAAGGACTATGGCTACACCTTC. It is translated as CASSPTGGKDYGYTF.

Only one count was recorded for this clone. The gene calls are TRBV7-2 and TRBJ2-2; D gene uncertain. Trimming left V 1 base short and J 0 bases short, with 6 bases between. There are 15 residues in the CDR3. Germline loops: CDR1 SGHTA, CDR2 FQGNSA. CDR3 sequence: CASSLVAANTGELFF. The CDR3 DNA is TGTGCCAGCAGCTTAGTGGCAGCGAACACCGGGGAGCTGTTTTTT.

The rearrangement uses TRBV27 and TRBJ2-3; weak D call: TRBD1 (5 bases). CDR1 is MNHEY and CDR2 is SMNVEV in the germline V gene (reference sequence). Trimming pared 8 bases from V and 2 bases from J, leaving 8 bases between. This CDR3 region has 12 residues. The CDR3 spells CASRQLTDTQYF. The CDR3 nucleotides read TGTGCCAGCCGACAGCTCACAGATACGCAGTATTTT.

The rearrangement links TRBV4-1 to TRBJ2-5; TRBD1 aligns across 7 bases. The CDR3 totals 17 residues. CDR1 is MGHRA, CDR2 YSYEKL, per germline. Germline trimming cut 1 base from V and 2 bases from J; bases unmatched to any gene: 10. CDR3 protein: CASSQGLLGGLQETQYF. CDR3 bases: TGCGCCAGCAGCCAAGGCCTACTAGGGGGCTTACAAGAGACCCAGTACTTC.

The chain carries TRBV19 and TRBJ1-1; D is ambiguous. Germline V gives CDR1 LNHDA, CDR2 SQIVND (reference sequence). V was cut by 3 bases and J by 0 bases, with 14 bases left in between. CDR3 length: 16 amino acids. CDR3 region: CASSISGEPMNTEAFF. The CDR3 coding sequence is TGTGCCAGTAGTATTTCCGGGGAACCTATGAACACTGAAGCTTTCTTT.